These 17 T cell receptor beta chains were all obtained from the same sample, sequenced in a study of beta chain features in type 1 diabetes. The isolated RNA, all of it, was reverse transcribed, so expressed TCRB transcripts were what got sequenced. Libraries were prepared by immunoSEQ multiplex PCR; TCRdb keeps only in-frame clonotypes and omits some of them. The table records approximately 160,000 clones, 7.5% to 9.5% of them present only once. The sequenced sample was central memory CD4+ T cells from blood. Receptors were obtained from a woman aged 18-29 years in good health.

This chain links TRBV5-4 with TRBJ1-6, with D perhaps matching TRBD1 (6 bases). Germline V gene data show CDR1 as SGHNT and CDR2 as YYREEE (reference sequence). V was trimmed by 4 bases and J by 6 bases, leaving 14 bases between them. The CDR3 has 15 amino acids. In DNA, the CDR3 is TGTGCCAGCAGCAGCGGACAGAACCGTAATTCACCCCTCCACTTT. Translation gives CASSSGQNRNSPLHF.

This clone was seen a few times. The V gene is TRBV29-1, the J gene TRBJ2-7, with D maybe TRBD2 (5 bases). CDR1 SQVTM and CDR2 ANQGSEA come from the germline V gene. V was trimmed by 4 bases and J by 8 bases, leaving 12 bases between them. The CDR3 is made up of 11 amino acids. CDR3 region: CSVVLREKQYF. DNA of the CDR3: TGCAGCGTTGTCCTAAGGGAGAAGCAGTACTTC.

This clone appeared a few times. J is TRBJ2-7 and V is TRBV4-1, with 10 bases matching TRBD2. CDR1 and CDR2 from the germline V gene are MGHRA and YSYEKL. V was clipped by 5 bases and J by 6 bases; unmatched bases: 13. The CDR3 length is 16 residues. This chain's CDR3 is CASSKEAGGPGLEQYF. In nucleotides, the CDR3 is TGCGCCAGCAGCAAGGAAGCGGGGGGGCCCGGTCTCGAGCAGTACTTC.

In this sample, this clone turned up a few times. The rearrangement joins TRBV27 to TRBJ2-7, with D possibly TRBD2 on 5 matching bases. The CDR3 runs 14 residues. V dropped 7 bases and J dropped 8 bases, with 21 bases sitting between them. Germline-derived CDR1 and CDR2 are MNHEY and SMNVEV (reference sequence). The DNA of the CDR3 is TGTGCCAGCAACGCTTCCCCTAGCTCAGGTCAGCAGTACTTC. Its translation: CASNASPSSGQQYF.

The rearrangement joins TRBV7-3 to TRBJ1-1; tentatively, D is TRBD1 (6 bases). This CDR3 contains 14 residues. The germline V and J ends were trimmed by 5 bases and 1 base, with 11 bases remaining between them. Germline CDR1 SGHTA, CDR2 FQGTGA. In DNA, the CDR3 is TGTGCCAGCAGCCCAACGACAGGGAACACTGAAGCTTTCTTT. Translating gives CASSPTTGNTEAFF.

The chain carries TRBV2 and TRBJ2-7, with TRBD1 matching over 7 bases. Germline trimming cut 8 bases from V and 2 bases from J; bases unmatched to any gene: 9. Germline loops: CDR1 SNHLY, CDR2 FYNNEI. CDR3 length: 14 amino acids. CDR3 protein: CASRADRRTYEQYF. CDR3 DNA: TGTGCCAGCCGGGCGGACAGGAGAACCTACGAGCAGTACTTC.

The V call is TRBV6-5, the J call TRBJ1-2; TRBD1 matches at 9 bases. CDR3 length: 13 residues. CDR1 is MNHEY, CDR2 SVGAGI, per germline. The V segment lost 6 bases and the J segment 4 bases; nucleotides outside the gene matches: 3. The CDR3: CASRQTGGYGYTF. The CDR3 DNA reads as TGTGCCAGCAGACAGACAGGGGGCTATGGCTACACCTTC.

The V call is TRBV7-2, the J call TRBJ1-1; D call uncertain. Germline V gives CDR1 SGHTA, CDR2 FQGNSA. V was trimmed by 4 bases and J by 3 bases, leaving 6 bases between them. This CDR3 has 12 residues. CDR3 DNA sequence: TGTGCCAGCAGCTACGGAGACACTGAAGCTTTCTTT. This codes for CASSYGDTEAFF. The full variable domain, its missing parts supplied by reference TRBV7-2 and TRBJ1-1, is GAGVSQSPSNKVTEKGKDVELRCDPISGHTALYWYRQSLGQGLEFLIYFQGNSAPDKSGLPSDRFSAERTGGSVSTLTIQRTQQEDSAVYLCASSYGDTEAFFGQGTRLTVV.

This clone appeared a few times. The V call is TRBV2, the J call TRBJ2-1, with 7 bases matching TRBD1. CDR1 is SNHLY and CDR2 is FYNNEI in the germline V gene. There are 13 residues in the CDR3. With 4 bases clipped from V and 7 bases from J, the junction kept 4 bases outside the gene matches. This CDR3 is CASSGTQGNEQFF. CDR3 DNA: TGTGCCAGCAGTGGAACACAGGGGAATGAGCAGTTCTTC.

The chain links TRBV5-4 to TRBJ1-2; D is perhaps TRBD1 (6 bases). V was clipped by 2 bases and J by 4 bases, with 9 bases between them. Germline V CDR1 and CDR2: SGHNT, YYREEE (reference sequence). CDR3 length equals 13 residues. The CDR3 is CASSFDRSYGYTF. CDR3 sequence (DNA): TGTGCCAGCAGCTTTGACAGGTCCTATGGCTACACCTTC.

The chain is built from TRBV6-1 and TRBJ2-7; 10 positions agree with TRBD1. After removal of 6 bases from V and 0 bases from J, the junction contained 2 bases not matched to a gene. Germline-derived CDR1 and CDR2 are MNHNS and SASEGT. This CDR3 region has 14 residues. Here the CDR3 DNA reads TGTGCCAGCAGGACAGGGGGCCCCTCCTACGAGCAGTACTTC. It is translated as CASRTGGPSYEQYF.

This clone was counted between two and nine times. This chain uses TRBV20-1 with TRBJ2-5; the match to TRBD2 covers 9 bases. CDR1 and CDR2 from the germline V gene are DFQATT and SNEGSKA (reference sequence). CDR3 length: 11 amino acids. In DNA form, the CDR3 reads TGCAGCGTAGCGGGAGAAGAGACCCAGTACTTC. Its translation: CSVAGEETQYF.

The chain employs TRBV11-2 and TRBJ2-3, with 7 bases matching TRBD1. This CDR3 spans 16 amino acids. Per germline, CDR1 SGHAT and CDR2 FQNNGV. The trim removed 2 bases at V and 6 bases at J, leaving 11 bases unmatched. The CDR3 DNA is TGTGCCAGCAGCTTAACTCAGGCAGGGGGACGTGATACGCAGTATTTT. Its protein is CASSLTQAGGRDTQYF.

This clone has just a few counts. The chain employs TRBV5-1 and TRBJ2-2, with 9 positions matching TRBD2. With V trimmed by 5 bases and J by 4 bases, 6 bases remained unmatched. The CDR3 consists of 15 residues. The germline V gene has CDR1 SGHRS and CDR2 YFSETQ. CDR3 sequence reads: CASRPSGEFTGELFF. DNA of the CDR3: TGCGCCAGCAGACCTAGCGGGGAATTCACCGGGGAGCTGTTTTTT. The whole variable domain, remainder taken from reference TRBV5-1 and TRBJ2-2, is KAGVTQTPRYLIKTRGQQVTLSCSPISGHRSVSWYQQTPGQGLQFLFEYFSETQRNKGNFPGRFSGRQFSNSRSEMNVSTLELGDSALYLCASRPSGEFTGELFFGEGSRLTVL.

The chain employs TRBV6-6 and TRBJ2-1, with 8 bases fitting TRBD1. V gave up 10 bases and J gave up 0 bases; unmatched junction bases: 11. Germline V lookup: CDR1 MNHNY, CDR2 SVGAGI (reference sequence). This CDR3 spans 16 amino acids. The DNA of the CDR3 is TGTGCCACTTCACCGACACAGGGGGGCTCCTACAATGAGCAGTTCTTC. It translates to CATSPTQGGSYNEQFF.

CDR3 region: CASAPLGVPLMGGEKLFF. The CDR3 bases are TGTGCTAGTGCCCCCCTAGGGGTACCGTTAATGGGAGGGGAAAAACTGTTTTTT. This chain connects TRBV12-5 to TRBJ1-4; a weak D match, TRBD1 (5 bases). V was trimmed by 7 bases and J by 8 bases, leaving 29 bases between them. CDR1 is LGHNT, CDR2 FRNRAP, per germline. The CDR3 runs 18 residues.

The chain has TRBV5-1 and TRBJ1-1; D is perhaps TRBD1 (5 bases). Per the germline V gene, CDR1 is SGHRS and CDR2 is YFSETQ. Trimming left V 6 bases short and J 1 base short, with 13 bases between. This CDR3 is 14 amino acids long. The DNA for the CDR3 is TGCGCCAGCACGCTGGACAAAGCGAACACTGAAGCTTTCTTT. Translating it yields CASTLDKANTEAFF. Full variable domain (missing parts from reference TRBV5-1 and TRBJ1-1): KAGVTQTPRYLIKTRGQQVTLSCSPISGHRSVSWYQQTPGQGLQFLFEYFSETQRNKGNFPGRFSGRQFSNSRSEMNVSTLELGDSALYLCASTLDKANTEAFFGQGTRLTVV.